This T cell receptor beta chain is drawn from a study of blood T cell repertoires in COVID-19 (dated by TCRdb to the early 2020s). Regarding the study in general: Samples from collaborators originated in the United States, Italy and Spain and spanned both the acute and convalescent phases of COVID-19. The material from the prospective study consisted of cDNA or gDNA derived from T cells, B-cell-depleted T cells, or PBMCs. The dataset comprised deeply sampled blood TCRbeta repertoires from subjects exposed to, actively infected with, or recovered from COVID-19. The repertoires were made available in a free public database intended to serve as a resource for research on the immune response to SARS-CoV-2. Samples came from the ongoing ImmuneRACE study (first 160 participants) plus 1,254 subjects from 6 global collaborators. Sample metadata almost always included a de-identified subject ID, COVID-19 status, age in years and sex. Where HLA class I and class II types were available, the types were taken from metadata supplied by the sample provider, not from assay-based typing. Points the paper makes about the study in general: The quantity of clinical and demographic metadata differed by source and by participant and was supplied without curation.

TCRbeta CDR3 regions were amplified from genomic DNA using the immunoSEQ Assay, a bias-controlled multiplex PCR. Regarding the original processing steps: Within the assay, amplification of reference gene primers was used to estimate how many nucleated cells each sample contained. To quantify the absolute abundance of each unique TCRbeta CDR3 rearrangement, sequence reads were collapsed and filtered. For each sample, productive Simpson clonality was calculated as the square root of Simpson's diversity index across productive rearrangements. The clones in this table, taken by TCRdb from immuneACCESS, are in-frame only. Not every clone is retained; where verified, under half of the shortfall comes from an unresolved V gene, and the cause of the rest is unknown. That table is the source of V, J and clone size, and D and trimming were worked out from the DNA. The sample table records about 130,000 clones; approximately 74% of these occur just once. The top ten hold around 5.9% of the sample.

Each collaborating institution followed its own protocols to collect whole blood in K2EDTA tubes. For TCRbeta analysis, collaborators shipped samples as frozen whole blood, isolated PBMCs, or DNA extracted from either of those sample types. With regard to this clone: Its antigen is not yet known. No much larger clonotype is one base removed from it; base qualities were not supplied.

The CDR3 numbers 12 residues from cysteine through phenylalanine. The entry retains the CDR3 DNA only, 36 bases that are in frame from base 1. Per the germline V gene (reference sequence), GTSNPN is the CDR1 and SVGIG is the CDR2. V is reduced by 0 bases and J by 4 bases, leaving a spacing of 6 bases between them. The sequence was obtained from a man aged 55-75 years with acute or convalescent COVID-19. This chain joins TRBV30 to TRBJ2-5; perhaps TRBD2 is the D gene, with 5 bases matching. Sequences were obtained from peripheral blood. The nucleotides read TGTGCCTGGAGTGTACTAGGAGAGACCCAGTACTTC. Translated, it reads CAWSVLGETQYF.